This T cell receptor (beta chain) was observed in a study of PD-1 blockade in classical Hodgkin lymphoma. Study-level results: Anyone who began nivolumab under 1 year after ASCT was excluded.

In every patient, relapse followed autologous stem cell transplantation, while exposure to brentuximab vedotin differed. Assay: immunoSEQ multiplex PCR; the TCRdb copy retains only in-frame clones and omits some. The sample has some 13,000 clones, 85% to 90% seen once. About this clone itself: The antigen is undetermined.

The material was peripheral blood mononuclear cells (PBMCs), obtained at baseline. This TCR derives from a human donor with classical Hodgkin lymphoma.

In DNA, the CDR3 is TGTGCCAGCAGCAGACGACTAGCGGGTATCTCCTACAATGAGCAGTTCTTC. Protein sequence: CASSRRLAGISYNEQFF. This rearrangement joins TRBV7-9 to TRBJ2-1, with 10 positions matching TRBD2. This CDR3 comprises 17 residues. Unmatched junction bases numbered 7, after V lost 5 bases and J lost 0 bases. Germline CDR1 is SEHNR and CDR2 is FQNEAQ (reference sequence).